This T cell receptor (beta chain) is drawn from a study of T-cell memory formation after mild COVID-19. Germline lookup yields CDR1 SGHRS and CDR2 YFSETQ. Trimming pared 4 bases from V and 0 bases from J, leaving 12 bases between. The CDR3 length is 15 residues. TCRdb passed the 5' RACE reads through MiXCR, listing each CDR3 protein once. The table has roughly 450,000 distinct CDR3 sequences, approximately 18% seen once. Study results and caveats: Clones that got smaller from day 15 to 85 had even CD4/CD8, while clones growing later tipped toward CD4+.

A few counts support this clonotype. Its target is not known. This receptor was taken from a man between 18 and 35 years old who had mild COVID-19 (a few samples of this study predate the infection). Cell type and time point are not known. The rearrangement uses TRBV5-1 and TRBJ2-3, with a weak D call TRBD2 (6 bases). The sample was PBMCs or a T cell subset sorted from them (not recorded which). The CDR3 spells CASSVTGTSTDTQYF. CDR3 nucleotide sequence: TGCGCCAGCAGCGTAACCGGGACTAGCACAGATACGCAGTATTTT.